These 26 T cell receptor beta chains originate from one sample sequenced in a study of T cells in Graves' hyperthyroidism and ophthalmopathy. The TCR beta CDR3 regions underwent amplification using RNA transcripts as the source. The HTBI primer set was used in a first-round RT-PCR of the TCR CDR3. Via MiXCR, TCRdb re-called the multiplex PCR reads, giving one row per CDR3 protein. The sample lists some 400,000 distinct CDR3 sequences; 14% were seen once. Sequences were obtained from blood. The receptors come from a woman in her sixties or seventies with Graves' hyperthyroidism.

This clonotype was counted many times. The chain recombines TRBV5-1 with TRBJ2-2; TRBD2 matches 7 bases. The CDR3 sequence is 16 residues long. Germline V CDR1 and CDR2: SGHRS, YFSETQ. V shed 4 bases, J shed 1 base, and the junction held 7 bases outside the gene matches. The CDR3 sequence is CASSPVASGNTGELFF. The CDR3 DNA reads as TGCGCCAGCAGCCCGGTGGCTAGCGGGAACACCGGGGAGCTGTTTTTT.

This clonotype appeared many times. This chain connects TRBV3-1 to TRBJ2-1; D remains unclear. The CDR3 length is 15 residues. Per germline, CDR1 LGHDT and CDR2 YNNKEL (reference sequence). The germline V and J ends were trimmed by 4 bases and 6 bases, with 16 bases remaining between them. Here the CDR3 DNA reads TGTGCCAGCAGCCTTGACCCCCTACCCCTCAATGAGCAGTTCTTC. Encoded protein: CASSLDPLPLNEQFF.

This clonotype has at least ten counts. The chain joins TRBV20-1 to TRBJ2-1, with D tentatively TRBD2 (5 bases). Germline lookup yields CDR1 DFQATT and CDR2 SNEGSKA (reference sequence). The CDR3 consists of 15 residues. Trimming stripped 3 bases from V and 9 bases from J, with 21 bases between. The CDR3 DNA is TGCAGTGCTAGGGGAGCGGCGGCCCTTGAAATTGAGCAGTTCTTC. Encoded protein: CSARGAAALEIEQFF.

This clonotype was seen a few times. V usage is TRBV6-1 and J usage is TRBJ1-5; 11 bases match TRBD1. The germline V gene encodes CDR1 MNHNS and CDR2 SASEGT. After removal of 6 bases from V and 1 base from J, the junction contained 2 bases not matched to a gene. The length of the CDR3 is 15 residues. The CDR3: CASSGTGGSNQPQHF. CDR3 nucleotide sequence: TGTGCCAGCAGCGGGACAGGGGGGAGCAATCAGCCCCAGCATTTT.

This clonotype was seen at least ten times. The V call is TRBV15, the J call TRBJ2-7, with a possible D match to TRBD2 (7 bases). Looked up from germline, CDR1 is LNHNV and CDR2 is YYDKDF (reference sequence). The CDR3 sequence is 15 residues long. V lost 0 bases and J 3 bases, leaving 12 bases between the germline ends. The DNA of the CDR3 is TGTGCCACCAGCAGAGAAGGAGGGGGGGGCTACGAGCAGTACTTC. It codes for CATSREGGGGYEQYF.

The chain employs TRBV6-1 and TRBJ1-2; D unresolved. The CDR3 is 12 amino acids. With 8 bases removed from V and 4 bases from J, the gap between germline ends came to 11 bases. Germline V gene sequence: CDR1 MNHNS, CDR2 SASEGT. The CDR3 protein is CASSQNGYGYTF. CDR3 in DNA: TGTGCCAGCTCCCAGAACGGCTATGGCTACACCTTC.

The sample holds many counts of this clonotype. The genes are TRBV2 and TRBJ2-7, with TRBD1 as a possible D gene (5 bases). The CDR3 length is 16 residues. Germline assignment: CDR1 SNHLY and CDR2 FYNNEI. V lost 2 bases to trimming and J lost 0 bases, with 14 bases between them. The CDR3 nucleotides are TGTGCCAGCAGTGAATCCTTACTGACAGACTCCTACGAGCAGTACTTC. Protein sequence: CASSESLLTDSYEQYF.

This clonotype was seen at least ten times. The gene calls are TRBV28 and TRBJ2-7; 8 bases map to TRBD2. This CDR3 is built from 14 residues. CDR1 and CDR2 (germline): MDHEN, SYDVKM. Trimming cost V 3 bases and J 3 bases; bases outside gene matches: 4. CDR3 amino acids: CASSFGGAGYEQYF. The DNA for the CDR3 is TGTGCCAGCAGTTTCGGGGGGGCGGGCTACGAGCAGTACTTC. The whole variable domain, remainder taken from reference TRBV28 and TRBJ2-7, is DVKVTQSSRYLVKRTGEKVFLECVQDMDHENMFWYRQDPGLGLRLIYFSYDVKMKEKGDIPEGYSVSREKKERFSLILESASTNQTSMYLCASSFGGAGYEQYFGPGTRLTVT.

J is TRBJ2-5 and V is TRBV29-1; the match to TRBD2 covers 9 bases. J lost 4 bases, V lost 0 bases, and 15 bases had no gene match. Per the germline V gene, CDR1 is SQVTM and CDR2 is ANQGSEA. This CDR3 has 18 amino acids. CDR3: CSVEDSPYSGRYSETQYF. As DNA, the CDR3 is TGCAGCGTTGAAGATAGTCCTTATAGCGGGAGATATTCAGAGACCCAGTACTTC. Complete variable domain (other parts from reference TRBV29-1 and TRBJ2-5): SAVISQKPSRDICQRGTSLTIQCQVDSQVTMMFWYRQQPGQSLTLIATANQGSEATYESGFVIDKFPISRPNLTFSTLTVSNMSPEDSSIYLCSVEDSPYSGRYSETQYFGPGTRLLVL.

This clonotype was seen at least ten times. The chain couples TRBV2 to TRBJ1-2; 11 bases fit TRBD1. Germline V gene sequence: CDR1 SNHLY, CDR2 FYNNEI. The CDR3 length is 14 residues. V was clipped by 6 bases and J by 10 bases; unmatched bases: 10. CDR3 region: CASSFGQGAPTYTF. For the CDR3, the DNA is TGTGCCAGCAGCTTCGGACAGGGGGCGCCAACCTACACCTTC.

This clonotype was observed a handful of times. The chain carries TRBV12-3 or TRBV12-4 and TRBJ1-2; 12 bases agree with TRBD1. V shed 6 bases and J 3 bases; nucleotides not matched to a gene: 5. The CDR3 has 15 amino acids. CDR3 residues: CASSGTGGADYGYTF. CDR3 nucleotides: TGTGCCAGCAGCGGGACAGGGGGCGCCGACTATGGCTACACCTTC.

V gene TRBV6-5 combines with J gene TRBJ1-3; 7 bases are a match to TRBD1. The germline V gene encodes CDR1 MNHEY and CDR2 SVGAGI. The V gene end was trimmed by 4 bases and the J gene end by 1 base; junction bases not matched to a gene: 13. The CDR3 covers 18 residues. The CDR3 sequence: CASSSHTPGQLSGNTIYF. The CDR3 DNA reads as TGTGCCAGCAGTTCGCACACTCCGGGACAGCTTTCTGGAAACACCATATATTTT.

This clonotype has a handful of counts. The chain employs TRBV5-8 and TRBJ2-1, with unresolved D. Germline V CDR1 and CDR2: SGHTS, YDEGEE. The CDR3 consists of 12 residues. Trimming cost V 4 bases and J 4 bases, with 6 bases left between them. CDR3 region: CASSALYNEQFF. In DNA form, the CDR3 reads TGTGCCAGCAGCGCACTTTACAATGAGCAGTTCTTC.

At least ten counts were recorded for this clonotype. CDR3 amino acids: CASVEASGYNEQFF. The CDR3 nucleotides read TGTGCTAGTGTGGAGGCTAGCGGTTACAATGAGCAGTTCTTC. The chain employs TRBV12-5 and TRBJ2-1, with 7 bases matching TRBD2. V gave up 7 bases and J gave up 4 bases; unmatched junction bases: 7. The CDR3 covers 14 residues. CDR1 LGHNT and CDR2 FRNRAP come from the germline V gene.

Ten or more counts support this clonotype. The chain combines TRBV28 with TRBJ1-2, with 11 positions matching TRBD1. Trimming removed 4 bases from V and 7 bases from J; junction bases left unmatched: 8. Germline V gene data show CDR1 as MDHEN and CDR2 as SYDVKM. The CDR3 contains 15 residues. CDR3 in amino acids: CASSSWTGGMGGYTF. DNA for the CDR3: TGTGCCAGCAGTTCCTGGACAGGGGGCATGGGTGGCTACACCTTC.

The rearrangement links TRBV5-5 to TRBJ2-1; D unclear. The CDR3 sequence is 12 residues long. Germline loops: CDR1 SGHKS, CDR2 YYEKEE (reference sequence). Trimming took 5 bases from V and 8 from J, leaving 11 bases between them. Written as DNA, the CDR3 is TGTGCCAGCAGTTTTAACCGGGATGAGCAGTTCTTC. Protein sequence: CASSFNRDEQFF. Looking up the rest from reference TRBV5-5 and TRBJ2-1 gives the full variable domain: DAGVTQSPTHLIKTRGQQVTLRCSPISGHKSVSWYQQVLGQGPQFIFQYYEKEERGRGNFPDRFSARQFPNYSSELNVNALLLGDSALYLCASSFNRDEQFFGPGTRLTVL.

This clonotype was observed at least ten times. This chain uses TRBV20-1 with TRBJ2-1; TRBD2 agrees at 10 bases. V dropped 4 bases and J dropped 9; count of bases not matched to a gene: 15. Germline V CDR1 and CDR2: DFQATT, SNEGSKA (reference sequence). The CDR3 spans 16 residues. In DNA form, the CDR3 reads TGCAGTGCTACCACGGGATCTAGCGGGAGTCGGGGTGAGCAGTTCTTC. Its translation: CSATTGSSGSRGEQFF.

This clonotype came up many times. CDR3 nucleotides: TGCGCCAGCAGTCGGGACAGGCGGGATGGCTACACCTTC. Encoded protein: CASSRDRRDGYTF. The chain couples TRBV10-1 to TRBJ1-2, with TRBD1 identical over 8 bases. This CDR3 region has 13 residues. The V gene's germline CDR1 is WNHNN and CDR2 SYGVQD (reference sequence). The junction had 5 bases not matched to a gene; V was cut back by 5 bases and J by 6 bases.

This clonotype has ten or more counts. V usage is TRBV7-8 and J usage is TRBJ1-1; no reliable D call. V was pared by 2 bases and J by 0 bases, with 13 bases between. The CDR3 spans 16 residues. CDR1 and CDR2 (germline): SGHVS, FQNEAQ. This CDR3 reads CASSLSQTALNTEAFF. CDR3 nucleotides: TGTGCCAGCAGCTTAAGCCAGACGGCCTTGAACACTGAAGCTTTCTTT. Full variable domain (rest looked up from reference TRBV7-8 and TRBJ1-1): GAGVSQSPRYKVAKRGQDVALRCDPISGHVSLFWYQQALGQGPEFLTYFQNEAQLDKSGLPSDRFFAERPEGSVSTLKIQRTQQEDSAVYLCASSLSQTALNTEAFFGQGTRLTVV.

This chain links TRBV7-2 with TRBJ2-3; TRBD2 matches 7 bases. Germline assignment: CDR1 SGHTA and CDR2 FQGNSA. V was pared by 5 bases and J by 5 bases, with 4 bases of the junction left unmatched. The CDR3 totals 13 residues. The CDR3 is CASSTIAGDTQYF. DNA for the CDR3: TGTGCCAGCAGCACCATAGCGGGAGATACGCAGTATTTT.

This clonotype was counted at least ten times. The V call is TRBV5-1, the J call TRBJ2-1; tentatively, D is TRBD2 (5 bases). Trimming shortened V by 3 bases and J by 0 bases, and 10 bases separated the two germline ends. Germline CDR1 reads SGHRS; CDR2 reads YFSETQ. CDR3 size: 15 residues. The CDR3 spells CASSSSSSSYNEQFF. CDR3 in DNA: TGCGCCAGCAGCTCATCTAGCAGCTCCTACAATGAGCAGTTCTTC. The full variable domain, its missing parts supplied by reference TRBV5-1 and TRBJ2-1, is KAGVTQTPRYLIKTRGQQVTLSCSPISGHRSVSWYQQTPGQGLQFLFEYFSETQRNKGNFPGRFSGRQFSNSRSEMNVSTLELGDSALYLCASSSSSSSYNEQFFGPGTRLTVL.

In regard to this clonotype: A junction boundary mismatches the germline segment, possibly from a read error. The V and J genes are TRBV28 and TRBJ2-7, with 11 bases fitting TRBD1. This CDR3 has 14 residues. Germline assignment: CDR1 MDHEN and CDR2 SYDVKM. CDR3 sequence: CASIRTGGSDEQYF. As DNA, the CDR3 is TGTGCCAGCATAAGGACAGGGGGCTCCGACGAGCAGTACTTC.

This clonotype was detected ten times or more. The chain links TRBV12-3 or TRBV12-4 to TRBJ2-3, with 14 positions matching TRBD2. The CDR3 loop spans 16 amino acids. J gave up 5 bases and V 6 bases, and 7 bases lay outside the gene matches. CDR3 protein: CASRPPGLAGVDTQYF. CDR3 DNA sequence: TGTGCCAGCAGGCCCCCGGGACTAGCGGGAGTAGATACGCAGTATTTT.

J is TRBJ2-7 and V is TRBV5-1; D is uncertain. V was cut by 2 bases and J by 4 bases, with 4 bases left in between. The germline CDR1 and CDR2 sequences are SGHRS and YFSETQ. This CDR3 comprises 11 residues. The CDR3 bases are TGCGCCAGCAGCTTCGATTACGAGCAGTACTTC. As protein: CASSFDYEQYF.

This clonotype was counted ten times or more. The V call is TRBV20-1, the J call TRBJ2-3; a possible D gene is TRBD2 (6 bases). The length of the CDR3 is 14 residues. The ends were cut back, 6 bases at V and 4 bases at J, with 17 bases in the middle. Germline V CDR1 and CDR2: DFQATT, SNEGSKA (reference sequence). For the CDR3, the DNA is TGCAGTGCCAGACTAGATAATTGGGCAGATACGCAGTATTTT. Amino acids: CSARLDNWADTQYF.

This clonotype has ten or more counts. This chain joins TRBV7-9 and TRBJ1-1; no reliable D call. Germline V gene sequence: CDR1 SEHNR, CDR2 FQNEAQ (reference sequence). V lost 5 bases, J lost 4 bases, and 11 bases lay in between. The CDR3 loop spans 13 amino acids. The CDR3 is CASSRVGGTEAFF. In nucleotides, the CDR3 is TGTGCCAGCAGCCGTGTAGGCGGCACTGAAGCTTTCTTT.